This T cell receptor beta chain derives from a study of identical twins. This CDR3 comprises 16 residues. The germline CDR1 and CDR2 sequences are MDHEN and SYDVKM. The V gene end was trimmed by 3 bases and the J gene end by 2 bases; junction bases not matched to a gene: 9. MiXCR, run by TCRdb on the 5' RACE reads, gives a single entry per CDR3 protein. The repertoire consists of approximately 1.8 million distinct CDR3 sequences, with around 33% occurring once and the leading ten covering over 0.25%. The chain combines TRBV28 with TRBJ2-7; 8 positions agree with TRBD2. The sample taken for sequencing was cord blood. This TCR was sampled from a newborn girl in good health. The CDR3 spells CASSFWLAGLPYEQYF. In DNA form, the CDR3 reads TGTGCCAGCAGTTTCTGGCTAGCGGGCTTACCCTACGAGCAGTACTTC.